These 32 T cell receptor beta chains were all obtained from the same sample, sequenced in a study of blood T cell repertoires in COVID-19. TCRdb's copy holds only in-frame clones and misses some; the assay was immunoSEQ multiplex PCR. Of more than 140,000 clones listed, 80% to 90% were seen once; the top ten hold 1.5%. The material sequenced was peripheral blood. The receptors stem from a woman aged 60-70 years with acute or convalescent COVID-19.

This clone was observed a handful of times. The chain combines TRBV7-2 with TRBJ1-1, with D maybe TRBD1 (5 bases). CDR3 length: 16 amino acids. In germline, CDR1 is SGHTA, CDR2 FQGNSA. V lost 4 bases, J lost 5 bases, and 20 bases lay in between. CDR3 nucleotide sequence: TGTGCCAGCAGCTCTCAGGGAGCGGGTTATATGACTGAAGCTTTCTTT. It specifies CASSSQGAGYMTEAFF.

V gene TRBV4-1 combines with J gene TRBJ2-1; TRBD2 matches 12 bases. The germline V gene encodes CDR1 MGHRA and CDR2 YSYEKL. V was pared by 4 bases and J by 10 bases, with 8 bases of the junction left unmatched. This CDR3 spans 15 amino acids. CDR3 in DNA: TGCGCCAGCAGCCCTGGACTAGCGGGGCTAAACGAGCAGTTCTTC. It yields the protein CASSPGLAGLNEQFF.

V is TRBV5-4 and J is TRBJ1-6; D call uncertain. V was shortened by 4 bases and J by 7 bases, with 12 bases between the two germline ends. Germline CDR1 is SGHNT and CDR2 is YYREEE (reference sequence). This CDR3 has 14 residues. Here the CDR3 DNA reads TGTGCCAGCAGCGTATCGGGTTTCAATTCACCCCTCCACTTT. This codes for CASSVSGFNSPLHF. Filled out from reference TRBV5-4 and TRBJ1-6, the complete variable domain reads ETGVTQSPTHLIKTRGQQVTLRCSSQSGHNTVSWYQQALGQGPQFIFQYYREEENGRGNFPPRFSGLQFPNYSSELNVNALELDDSALYLCASSVSGFNSPLHFGNGTRLTVT.

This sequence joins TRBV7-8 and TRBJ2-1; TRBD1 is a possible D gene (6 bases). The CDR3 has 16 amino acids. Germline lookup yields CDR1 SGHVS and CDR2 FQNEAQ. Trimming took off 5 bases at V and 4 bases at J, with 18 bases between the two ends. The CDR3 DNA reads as TGTGCCAGCAGCATCAGTACAGGGATCTTTTACAATGAGCAGTTCTTC. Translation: CASSISTGIFYNEQFF.

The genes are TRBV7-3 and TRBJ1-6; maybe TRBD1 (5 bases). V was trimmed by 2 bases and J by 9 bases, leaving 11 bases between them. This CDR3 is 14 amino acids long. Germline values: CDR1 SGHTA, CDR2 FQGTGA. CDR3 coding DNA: TGTGCCAGCAGCTTAGGAGGGAGGGGTTCACCCCTCCACTTT. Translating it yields CASSLGGRGSPLHF.

The CDR3 DNA reads as TGTGCCACCCGGGACTCTGATACGCAGTATTTT. Translation gives CATRDSDTQYF. The chain couples TRBV10-3 to TRBJ2-3; TRBD2 is a possible D gene (6 bases). Per germline, CDR1 ENHRY and CDR2 SYGVKD. The CDR3 is 11 residues long. V was cut by 10 bases and J by 6 bases, with 11 bases left in between.

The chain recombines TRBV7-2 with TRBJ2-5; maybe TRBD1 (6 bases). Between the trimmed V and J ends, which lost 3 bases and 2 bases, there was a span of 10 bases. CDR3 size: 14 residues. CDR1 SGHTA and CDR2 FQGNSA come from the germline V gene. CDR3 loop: CASSLQTGQETQYF. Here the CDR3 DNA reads TGTGCCAGCAGCTTGCAGACAGGTCAAGAGACCCAGTACTTC.

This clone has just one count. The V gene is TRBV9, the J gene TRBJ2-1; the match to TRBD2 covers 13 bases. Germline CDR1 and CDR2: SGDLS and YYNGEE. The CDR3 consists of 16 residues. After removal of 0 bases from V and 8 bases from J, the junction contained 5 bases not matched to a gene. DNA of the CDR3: TGTGCCAGCAGCGTAGGAACTAGCGGGGGGGCGCATGAGCAGTTCTTC. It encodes CASSVGTSGGAHEQFF. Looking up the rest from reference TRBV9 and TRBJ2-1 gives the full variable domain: DSGVTQTPKHLITATGQRVTLRCSPRSGDLSVYWYQQSLDQGLQFLIQYYNGEERAKGNILERFSAQQFPDLHSELNLSSLELGDSALYFCASSVGTSGGAHEQFFGPGTRLTVL.

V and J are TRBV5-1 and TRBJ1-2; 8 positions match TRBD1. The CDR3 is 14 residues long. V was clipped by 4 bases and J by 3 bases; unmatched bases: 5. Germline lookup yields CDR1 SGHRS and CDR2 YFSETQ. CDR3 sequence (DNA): TGCGCCAGCAGCATGACAGGGGTAGACTATGGCTACACCTTC. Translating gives CASSMTGVDYGYTF.

The CDR3 DNA is TGCGCCAGCAGCCTGAGGGGGCAGGGAAACACCATATATTTT. Translated, it gives CASSLRGQGNTIYF. V is TRBV5-1 and J is TRBJ1-3; the match to TRBD1 covers 7 bases. This CDR3 comprises 14 residues. Trimming took 4 bases from V and 4 from J; bases not matched to a gene: 5. Germline CDR1 reads SGHRS; CDR2 reads YFSETQ.

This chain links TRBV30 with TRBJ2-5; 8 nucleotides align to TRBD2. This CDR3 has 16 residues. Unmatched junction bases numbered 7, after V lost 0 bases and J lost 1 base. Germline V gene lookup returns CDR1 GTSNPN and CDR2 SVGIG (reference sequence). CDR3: CAWSVGVAGIQETQYF. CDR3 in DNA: TGTGCCTGGAGTGTTGGTGTAGCGGGGATCCAAGAGACCCAGTACTTC.

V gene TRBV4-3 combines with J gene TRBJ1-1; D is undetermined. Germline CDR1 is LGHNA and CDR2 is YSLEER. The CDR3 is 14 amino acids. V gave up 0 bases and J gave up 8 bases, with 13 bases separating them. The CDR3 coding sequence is TGCGCCAGCAGCCAAGACCTGTTAGCACCCGAAGCTTTCTTT. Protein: CASSQDLLAPEAFF.

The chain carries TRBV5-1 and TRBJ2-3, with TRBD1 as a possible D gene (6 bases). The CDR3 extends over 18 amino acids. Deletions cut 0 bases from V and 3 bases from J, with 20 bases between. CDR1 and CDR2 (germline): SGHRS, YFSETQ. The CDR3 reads CASSLAGGLTGTTDTQYF. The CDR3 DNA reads TGCGCCAGCAGCTTGGCGGGCGGCTTGACAGGAACTACAGATACGCAGTATTTT.

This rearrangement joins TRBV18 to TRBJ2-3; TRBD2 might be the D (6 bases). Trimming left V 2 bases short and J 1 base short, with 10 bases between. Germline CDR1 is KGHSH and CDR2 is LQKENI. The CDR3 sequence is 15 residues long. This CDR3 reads CASSPGGARTDTQYF. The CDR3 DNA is TGTGCCAGCTCACCAGGAGGGGCCCGCACAGATACGCAGTATTTT.

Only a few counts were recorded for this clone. CDR3 region: CASSLRPAPQRNEQFF. CDR3 DNA sequence: TGCGCCAGCAGCTTGAGACCTGCCCCCCAGCGTAATGAGCAGTTCTTC. The chain links TRBV5-1 to TRBJ2-1; D remains ambiguous. CDR3 length equals 16 residues. V gave up 1 base and J gave up 7 bases, with 18 bases separating them. Germline CDR1 and CDR2: SGHRS and YFSETQ.

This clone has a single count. This CDR3 is CASSRQGLGNQPQHF. In nucleotides, the CDR3 is TGTGCCAGCAGTAGACAGGGGTTGGGCAATCAGCCCCAGCATTTT. This rearrangement joins TRBV6-5 to TRBJ1-5; 8 nucleotides match TRBD1. Trimming removed 5 bases from V and 2 bases from J; junction bases left unmatched: 5. The CDR3 length is 15 residues. The V gene's germline CDR1 is MNHEY and CDR2 SVGAGI.

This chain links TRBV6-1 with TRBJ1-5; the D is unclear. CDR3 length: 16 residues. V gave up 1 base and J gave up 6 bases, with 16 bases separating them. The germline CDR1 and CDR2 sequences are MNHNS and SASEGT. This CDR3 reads CASSEVSGSLGQPQHF. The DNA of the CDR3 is TGTGCCAGCAGTGAAGTTAGCGGGAGTTTGGGTCAGCCCCAGCATTTT.

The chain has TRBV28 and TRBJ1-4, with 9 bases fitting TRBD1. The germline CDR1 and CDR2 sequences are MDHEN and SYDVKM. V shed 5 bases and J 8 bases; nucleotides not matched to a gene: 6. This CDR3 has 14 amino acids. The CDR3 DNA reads TGTGCCAGCAGTAGGGACAGGGAAGGCGAAAAACTGTTTTTT. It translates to CASSRDREGEKLFF.

The CDR3 DNA reads as TGTGCCAGCAGCTTAGCGCCCCGGGACAGGTGGAGGTCAGATACGCAGTATTTT. It translates to CASSLAPRDRWRSDTQYF. V usage is TRBV7-2 and J usage is TRBJ2-3; 8 nucleotides agree with TRBD1. V trimming: 0 bases; J trimming: 4 bases; junction bases outside the gene matches: 12. This CDR3 spans 18 amino acids. Germline CDR1 and CDR2: SGHTA and FQGNSA.

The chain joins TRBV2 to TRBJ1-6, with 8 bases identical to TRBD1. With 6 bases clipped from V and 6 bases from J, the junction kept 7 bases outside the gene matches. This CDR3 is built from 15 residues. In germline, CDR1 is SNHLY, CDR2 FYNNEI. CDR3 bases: TGTGCCAGCAGACCAAGACAGGGGTCTAATTCACCCCTCCACTTT. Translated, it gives CASRPRQGSNSPLHF.

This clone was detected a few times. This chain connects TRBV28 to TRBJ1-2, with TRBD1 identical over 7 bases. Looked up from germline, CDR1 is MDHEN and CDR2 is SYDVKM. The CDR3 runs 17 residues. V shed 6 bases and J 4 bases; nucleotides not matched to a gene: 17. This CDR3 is CASSPGAGEGASYGYTF. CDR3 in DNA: TGTGCCAGCAGCCCAGGGGCGGGCGAGGGGGCGAGCTATGGCTACACCTTC.

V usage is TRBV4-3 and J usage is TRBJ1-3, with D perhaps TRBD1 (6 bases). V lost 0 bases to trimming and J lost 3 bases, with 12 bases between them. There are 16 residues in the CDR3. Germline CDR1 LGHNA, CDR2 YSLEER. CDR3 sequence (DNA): TGCGCCAGCAGCCAAGATCCCGGACAGTATGGAAACACCATATATTTT. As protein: CASSQDPGQYGNTIYF.

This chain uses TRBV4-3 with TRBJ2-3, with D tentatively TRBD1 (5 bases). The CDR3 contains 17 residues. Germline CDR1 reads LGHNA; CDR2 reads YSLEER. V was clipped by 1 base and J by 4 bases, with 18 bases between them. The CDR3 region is CASSQVRSAGSPDTQYF. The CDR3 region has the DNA TGCGCCAGCAGCCAAGTTAGGTCCGCAGGGTCCCCAGATACGCAGTATTTT.

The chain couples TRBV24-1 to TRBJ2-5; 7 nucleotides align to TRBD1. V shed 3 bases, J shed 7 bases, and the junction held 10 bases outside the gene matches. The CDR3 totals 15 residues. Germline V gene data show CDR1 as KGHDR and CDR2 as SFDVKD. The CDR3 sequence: CATSDPGQEEGTQYF. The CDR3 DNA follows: TGTGCCACCAGTGATCCCGGACAGGAGGAAGGGACCCAGTACTTC.

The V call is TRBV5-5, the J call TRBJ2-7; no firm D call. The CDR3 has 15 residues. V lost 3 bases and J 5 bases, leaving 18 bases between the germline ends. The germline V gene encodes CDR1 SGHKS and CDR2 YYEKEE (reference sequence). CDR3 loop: CASSSPGFRSNEQYF. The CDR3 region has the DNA TGTGCCAGCAGCTCACCAGGATTTAGAAGCAACGAGCAGTACTTC.

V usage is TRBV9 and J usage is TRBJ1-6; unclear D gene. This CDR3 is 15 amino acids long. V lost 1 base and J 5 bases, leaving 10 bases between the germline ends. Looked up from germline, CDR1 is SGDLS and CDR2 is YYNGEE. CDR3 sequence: CASSVNGEDNSPLHF. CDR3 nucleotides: TGTGCCAGCAGCGTAAACGGGGAGGATAATTCACCCCTCCACTTT.

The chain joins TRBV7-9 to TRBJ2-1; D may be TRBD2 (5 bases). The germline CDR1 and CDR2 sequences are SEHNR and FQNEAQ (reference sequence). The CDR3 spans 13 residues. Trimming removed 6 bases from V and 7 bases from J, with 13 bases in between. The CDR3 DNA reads TGTGCCAGCAGTTCGCCCCCGGGGAATGAGCAGTTCTTC. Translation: CASSSPPGNEQFF. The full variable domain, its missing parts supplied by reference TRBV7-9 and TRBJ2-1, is DTGVSQNPRHKITKRGQNVTFRCDPISEHNRLYWYRQTLGQGPEFLTYFQNEAQLEKSRLLSDRFSAERPKGSFSTLEIQRTEQGDSAMYLCASSSPPGNEQFFGPGTRLTVL.

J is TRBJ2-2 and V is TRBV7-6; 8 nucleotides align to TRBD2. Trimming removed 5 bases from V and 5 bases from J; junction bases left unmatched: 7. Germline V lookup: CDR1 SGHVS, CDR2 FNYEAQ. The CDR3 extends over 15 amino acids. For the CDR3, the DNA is TGTGCCAGCAGCAACAGCGGGGGTGGTACCGGGGAGCTGTTTTTT. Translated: CASSNSGGGTGELFF.

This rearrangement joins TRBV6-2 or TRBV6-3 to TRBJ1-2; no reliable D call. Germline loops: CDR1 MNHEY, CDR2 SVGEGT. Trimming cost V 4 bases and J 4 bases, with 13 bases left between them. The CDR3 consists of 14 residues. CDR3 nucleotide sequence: TGTGCCAGCAGTTCACGGTCCGCTCTCTATGGCTACACCTTC. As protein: CASSSRSALYGYTF.

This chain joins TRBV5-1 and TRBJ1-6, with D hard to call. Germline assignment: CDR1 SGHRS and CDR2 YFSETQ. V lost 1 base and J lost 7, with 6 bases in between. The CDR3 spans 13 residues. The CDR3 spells CASSLSSNSPLHF. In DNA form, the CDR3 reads TGCGCCAGCAGCTTGTCTTCCAATTCACCCCTCCACTTT.

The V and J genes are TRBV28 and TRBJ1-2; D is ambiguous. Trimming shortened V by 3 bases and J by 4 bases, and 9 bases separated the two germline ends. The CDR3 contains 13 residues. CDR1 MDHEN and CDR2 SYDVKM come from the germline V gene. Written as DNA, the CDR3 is TGTGCCAGCAGTTTGTCACAGTTCTATGGCTACACCTTC. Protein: CASSLSQFYGYTF.

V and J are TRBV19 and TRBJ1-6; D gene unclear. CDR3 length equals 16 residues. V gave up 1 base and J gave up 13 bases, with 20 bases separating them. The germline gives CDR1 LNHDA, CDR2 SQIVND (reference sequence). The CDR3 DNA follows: TGTGCCAGTAGTATAGCTGAGGGTTGGGGTGAGGCGCCCCTCCACTTT. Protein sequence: CASSIAEGWGEAPLHF.